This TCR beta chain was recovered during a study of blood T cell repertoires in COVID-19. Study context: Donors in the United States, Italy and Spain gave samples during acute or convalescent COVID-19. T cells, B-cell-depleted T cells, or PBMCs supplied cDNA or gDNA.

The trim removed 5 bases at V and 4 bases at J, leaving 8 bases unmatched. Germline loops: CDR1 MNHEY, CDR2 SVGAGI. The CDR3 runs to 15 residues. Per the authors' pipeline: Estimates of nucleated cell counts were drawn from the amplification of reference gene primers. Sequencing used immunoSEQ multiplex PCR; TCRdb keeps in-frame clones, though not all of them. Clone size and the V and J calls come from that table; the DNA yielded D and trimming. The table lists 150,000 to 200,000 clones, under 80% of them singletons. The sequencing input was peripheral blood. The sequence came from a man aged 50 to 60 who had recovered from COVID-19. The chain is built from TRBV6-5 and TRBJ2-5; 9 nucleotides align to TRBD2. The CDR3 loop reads CASSPIAGEVETQYF. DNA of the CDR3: TGTGCCAGCAGTCCCATAGCGGGAGAAGTAGAGACCCAGTACTTC.